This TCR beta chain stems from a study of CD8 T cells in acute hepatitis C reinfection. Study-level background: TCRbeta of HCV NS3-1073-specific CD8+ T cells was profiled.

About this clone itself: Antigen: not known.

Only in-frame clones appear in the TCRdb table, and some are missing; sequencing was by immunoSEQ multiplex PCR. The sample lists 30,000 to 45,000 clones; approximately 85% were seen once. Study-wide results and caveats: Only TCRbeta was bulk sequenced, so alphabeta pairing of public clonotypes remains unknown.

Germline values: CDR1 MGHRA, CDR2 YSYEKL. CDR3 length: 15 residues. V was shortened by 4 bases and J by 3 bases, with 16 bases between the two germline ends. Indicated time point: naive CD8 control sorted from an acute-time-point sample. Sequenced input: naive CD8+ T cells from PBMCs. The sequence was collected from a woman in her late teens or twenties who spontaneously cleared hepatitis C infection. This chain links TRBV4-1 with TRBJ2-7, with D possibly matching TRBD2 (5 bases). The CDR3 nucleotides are TGCGCCAGCAGCCCCCGGGGTATGGGCCTCTACGAGCAGTACTTC. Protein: CASSPRGMGLYEQYF.